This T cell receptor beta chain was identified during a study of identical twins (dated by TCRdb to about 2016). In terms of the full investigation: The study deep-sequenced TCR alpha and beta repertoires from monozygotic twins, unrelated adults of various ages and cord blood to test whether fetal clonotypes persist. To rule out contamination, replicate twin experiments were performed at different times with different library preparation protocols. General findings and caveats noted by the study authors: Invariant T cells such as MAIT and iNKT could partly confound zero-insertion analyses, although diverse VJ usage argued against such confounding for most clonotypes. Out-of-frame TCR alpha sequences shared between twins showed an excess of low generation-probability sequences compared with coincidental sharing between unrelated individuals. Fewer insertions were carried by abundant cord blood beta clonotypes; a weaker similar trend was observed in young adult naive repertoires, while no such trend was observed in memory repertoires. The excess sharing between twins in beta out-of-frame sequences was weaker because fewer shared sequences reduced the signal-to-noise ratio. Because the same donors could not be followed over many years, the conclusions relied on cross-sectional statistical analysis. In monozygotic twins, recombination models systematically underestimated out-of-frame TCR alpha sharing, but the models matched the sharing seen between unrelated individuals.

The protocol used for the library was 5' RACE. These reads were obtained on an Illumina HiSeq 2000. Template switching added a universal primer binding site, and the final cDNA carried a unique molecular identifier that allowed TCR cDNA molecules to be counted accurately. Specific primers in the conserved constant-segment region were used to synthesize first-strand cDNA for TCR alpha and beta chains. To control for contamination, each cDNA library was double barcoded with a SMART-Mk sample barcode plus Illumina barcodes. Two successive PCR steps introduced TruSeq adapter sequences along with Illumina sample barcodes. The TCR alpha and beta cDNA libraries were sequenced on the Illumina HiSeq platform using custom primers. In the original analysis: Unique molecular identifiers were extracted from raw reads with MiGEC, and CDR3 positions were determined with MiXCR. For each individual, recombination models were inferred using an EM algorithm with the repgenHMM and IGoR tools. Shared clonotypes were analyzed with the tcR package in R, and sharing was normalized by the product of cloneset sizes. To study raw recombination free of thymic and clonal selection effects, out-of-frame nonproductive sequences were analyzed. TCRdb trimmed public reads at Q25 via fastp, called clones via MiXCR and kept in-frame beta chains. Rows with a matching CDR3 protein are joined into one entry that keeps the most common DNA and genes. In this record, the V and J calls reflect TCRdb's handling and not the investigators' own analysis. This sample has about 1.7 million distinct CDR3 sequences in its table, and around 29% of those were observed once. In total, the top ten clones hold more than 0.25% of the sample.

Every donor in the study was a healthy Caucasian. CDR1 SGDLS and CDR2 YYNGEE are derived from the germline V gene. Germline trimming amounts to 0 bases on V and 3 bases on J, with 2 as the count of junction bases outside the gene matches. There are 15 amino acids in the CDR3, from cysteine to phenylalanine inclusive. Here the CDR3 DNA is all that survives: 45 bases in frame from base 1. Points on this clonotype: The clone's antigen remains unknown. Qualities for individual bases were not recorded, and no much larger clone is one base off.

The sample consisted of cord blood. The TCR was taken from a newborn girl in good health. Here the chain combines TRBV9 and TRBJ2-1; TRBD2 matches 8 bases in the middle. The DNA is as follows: TGTGCCAGCAGCGTAGGGACTAGCATCTACAATGAGCAGTTCTTC. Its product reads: CASSVGTSIYNEQFF.